The clone carrying this TCR beta chain was seen only a few times. Antigen specificity is unknown. This entry belongs to a study of blood T cells in healthy people across ages. Through a sample-barcoded 5' primer and a J-beta primer mix, a second PCR was run for roughly 6 to 12 cycles. Through a template-switch adaptor with 12 random nucleotides, each cDNA molecule received a tag. Each sample provided no less than 2.5 million CDR3-containing paired-end reads. Each CDR3 protein gets one entry after TCRdb re-called the 5' RACE reads with MiXCR. The sample lists around 1,500,000 distinct CDR3 sequences, approximately 40% seen once, with roughly 8.2% in the top ten. Study results and caveats: Changes seen in expanded clonotypes were possibly confounded by donor CMV status left unknown.

CDR3 length: 14 residues. With V trimmed by 11 bases and J by 3 bases, 7 bases remained unmatched. Germline CDR1 ENHRY, CDR2 SYGVKD. Sequencing was done on a sample of blood. This TCR was sampled from a woman aged 18-30 years in good health. The V gene is TRBV10-3, the J gene TRBJ1-5; TRBD1 agrees at 10 bases. CDR3 residues: CASGGTGANQPQHF. Here the CDR3 DNA reads TGTGCCTCCGGTGGGACAGGGGCCAATCAGCCCCAGCATTTT.